Each of the 13 T cell receptor beta chains below was sequenced from the same sample in a study of blood T cell repertoires in COVID-19 (dated by TCRdb to 2019 to 2021). Receptor amplification or capture employed the immunoSEQ multiplex PCR assay. What TCRdb holds here is the immuneACCESS table cut down to in-frame rearrangements. Part of the clones is not present; checked against another copy, under half of the missing clones reflect an unresolved V gene, and the others are unexplained. This sample holds 200,000 to 250,000 clones; around nine tenths were observed only once. The top ten constitute 1.6% of the sample. The sample comprised peripheral blood. The receptor source for this set is a woman aged 55-69 years who had recovered from COVID-19.

This clone was observed once. The V gene is TRBV7-6, the J gene TRBJ2-1; 13 bases line up with TRBD2. The CDR3 loop spans 15 amino acids. The V gene's germline CDR1 is SGHVS and CDR2 FNYEAQ. V dropped 2 bases and J dropped 6; count of bases not matched to a gene: 1. CDR3 residues: CASSLRLAGGNEQFF. The CDR3 bases are TGTGCCAGCAGCTTAAGACTAGCGGGGGGCAATGAGCAGTTCTTC.

Only a few counts were recorded for this clone. This chain joins TRBV6-1 and TRBJ1-2; D might be TRBD1 (5 bases). Germline V gene sequence: CDR1 MNHNS, CDR2 SASEGT. This CDR3 has 11 residues. V was pared by 6 bases and J by 8 bases, with 10 bases between. CDR3 sequence (DNA): TGTGCCAGCAGAGGGGTGGACGGCTACACCTTC. As protein: CASRGVDGYTF.

This clone was detected once. The chain recombines TRBV5-6 with TRBJ2-4; the D gene is possibly TRBD1 (6 bases). Germline-derived CDR1 and CDR2 are SGHDT and YYEEEE. The CDR3 extends over 15 amino acids. Trimming took 4 bases from V and 3 from J, leaving 14 bases between them. The CDR3 DNA reads as TGTGCCAGCAGCCGTACGCCGGACAGCAAAAACATTCAGTACTTC. It codes for CASSRTPDSKNIQYF.

The gene calls are TRBV11-3 and TRBJ2-5; D is perhaps TRBD1 (6 bases). The CDR3 is made up of 13 amino acids. CDR1 is SGHNT, CDR2 YENEEA, per germline. The V gene lost 4 bases and the J gene lost 4 bases, with 10 bases spanning the gap. CDR3 region: CASSYAGAETQYF. DNA of the CDR3: TGTGCCAGCAGCTACGCAGGGGCAGAGACCCAGTACTTC.

The CDR3 nucleotides are TGTGCCAGCAGCCAACCATCCCCAAGCGGGGGGGGAAACATTCAGTACTTC. Amino acid sequence: CASSQPSPSGGGNIQYF. J is TRBJ2-4 and V is TRBV3-1 (or the pseudogene TRBV3-2), with 10 bases fitting TRBD2. This CDR3 spans 17 amino acids. Looked up from germline, CDR1 is LGHDT and CDR2 is YNNKEL (reference sequence). V dropped 2 bases and J dropped 6; count of bases not matched to a gene: 10.

The V gene is TRBV29-1, the J gene TRBJ1-1; TRBD1 is a possible D gene (6 bases). Trimming took 6 bases from V and 1 from J, leaving 9 bases between them. The germline V gene encodes CDR1 SQVTM and CDR2 ANQGSEA. The CDR3 runs 12 residues. The CDR3 bases are TGCAGCGTGGAACAGGGGAACACTGAAGCTTTCTTT. It translates to CSVEQGNTEAFF.

This clone was seen just once. The chain employs TRBV29-1 and TRBJ1-1; TRBD1 might be the D (6 bases). This CDR3 is built from 12 residues. Germline V gene lookup returns CDR1 SQVTM and CDR2 ANQGSEA. CDR3: CTEGGVVTEAFF. CDR3 nucleotides: TGCACCGAAGGGGGTGTTGTCACTGAAGCTTTCTTT.

The V gene is TRBV28, the J gene TRBJ2-2; D possibly corresponds to TRBD2 (5 bases). Looked up from germline, CDR1 is MDHEN and CDR2 is SYDVKM. The CDR3 loop spans 12 amino acids. V lost 7 bases, J lost 6 bases, and 9 bases lay in between. In nucleotides, the CDR3 is TGTGCCAGCAAGATAGCGTCCGGGGAGCTGTTTTTT. It is translated as CASKIASGELFF.

The CDR3 reads CASSHGTSEQFF. Here the CDR3 DNA reads TGTGCCAGCAGCCACGGGACTAGCGAGCAGTTCTTC. The chain combines TRBV3-1 (or the pseudogene TRBV3-2) with TRBJ2-1; 9 nucleotides agree with TRBD2. Germline V gene data show CDR1 as LGHDT and CDR2 as YNNKEL (reference sequence). Trimming took 3 bases from V and 10 from J; bases not matched to a gene: 1. The CDR3 covers 12 residues.

The J gene is TRBJ2-3, the V gene TRBV4-1; D remains ambiguous. This CDR3 region has 18 residues. The V gene lost 4 bases and the J gene lost 12 bases, with 32 bases spanning the gap. Germline CDR1 reads MGHRA; CDR2 reads YSYEKL. CDR3 protein: CASSPRSVPLLRVGPQYF. The CDR3 DNA reads TGCGCCAGCAGCCCCCGAAGTGTTCCCCTACTCCGAGTGGGCCCTCAGTATTTT.

In its sample, this clone was seen once. The genes are TRBV7-9 and TRBJ2-3; 8 bases line up with TRBD1. V dropped 5 bases and J dropped 6; count of bases not matched to a gene: 7. CDR3 length: 14 amino acids. CDR1 and CDR2 (germline): SEHNR, FQNEAQ (reference sequence). The CDR3 DNA sequence: TGTGCCAGCAGCACCCAGGGGGCGTTCGATACGCAGTATTTT. This codes for CASSTQGAFDTQYF.

The gene calls are TRBV7-9 and TRBJ1-2; TRBD1 agrees at 7 bases. The germline gives CDR1 SEHNR, CDR2 FQNEAQ (reference sequence). The CDR3 runs to 15 residues. The V gene end was trimmed by 1 base and the J gene end by 4 bases; junction bases not matched to a gene: 6. The CDR3 protein is CASSLVRDSPYGYTF. The CDR3 DNA follows: TGTGCCAGCAGCTTAGTTCGGGACAGCCCCTATGGCTACACCTTC.

This clone was detected a few times. The V gene is TRBV28, the J gene TRBJ1-1; 10 bases agree with TRBD1. With 5 bases clipped from V and 3 bases from J, the junction kept 6 bases outside the gene matches. CDR3 length: 15 residues. Looked up from germline, CDR1 is MDHEN and CDR2 is SYDVKM. The CDR3 nucleotides are TGTGCCAGCAGTCGGGACAGGGGTTGGTACACTGAAGCTTTCTTT. It codes for CASSRDRGWYTEAFF.